Below are 13 T cell receptor beta chains sequenced from a single sample in a study of CD8 T cells in ankylosing spondylitis. TCRdb analysed the 5' RACE reads with MiXCR anew, one entry per CDR3 protein. The sample comprises 25,000 to 35,000 distinct CDR3 sequences, 12% to 15% of which are singletons, and approximately 35% rests with the top ten. The source material was blood. The receptors derive from a male donor with ankylosing spondylitis or in good health (not recorded which).

This clonotype appeared a few times. The J gene is TRBJ1-5, the V gene TRBV20-1; D is possibly TRBD1 (5 bases). There are 12 residues in the CDR3. In germline, CDR1 is DFQATT, CDR2 SNEGSKA (reference sequence). The germline V and J ends were trimmed by 6 bases and 5 bases, with 11 bases remaining between them. CDR3 sequence (DNA): TGCAGTGCCGCTGACAGAGATCAGCCCCAGCATTTT. Protein product: CSAADRDQPQHF.

The rearrangement joins TRBV4-1 to TRBJ2-3, with TRBD2 matching over 9 bases. Germline V lookup: CDR1 MGHRA, CDR2 YSYEKL. V shed 4 bases and J 1 base; nucleotides not matched to a gene: 3. This CDR3 region has 15 residues. DNA of the CDR3: TGCGCCAGCAGCCCAAGGACTAGCGGCACAGATACGCAGTATTTT. It codes for CASSPRTSGTDTQYF.

This chain joins TRBV27 and TRBJ1-1; a possible D gene is TRBD1 (6 bases). The CDR3 is made up of 14 amino acids. V was trimmed by 8 bases and J by 1 base, leaving 14 bases between them. The germline V gene has CDR1 MNHEY and CDR2 SMNVEV (reference sequence). Here the CDR3 DNA reads TGTGCCAGCGGAACGGGGGGCTGGAACACTGAAGCTTTCTTT. Translated, it gives CASGTGGWNTEAFF.

The chain joins TRBV29-1 to TRBJ2-2, with 7 positions matching TRBD1. The CDR3 consists of 14 residues. After removal of 5 bases from V and 0 bases from J, the junction contained 3 bases not matched to a gene. Germline V lookup: CDR1 SQVTM, CDR2 ANQGSEA. DNA for the CDR3: TGCAGCGTTATGGGACAGACGAACACCGGGGAGCTGTTTTTT. Translated: CSVMGQTNTGELFF.

The rearrangement joins TRBV11-2 to TRBJ1-1; D gene ambiguous. From germline, CDR1 is SGHAT and CDR2 FQNNGV. The V end lost 6 bases, the J end lost 4 bases, and 15 bases lay between the germline ends. The CDR3 extends over 14 amino acids. This CDR3 reads CASRPSGEATEAFF. The CDR3 DNA reads as TGTGCCAGCAGACCGAGTGGGGAAGCCACTGAAGCTTTCTTT.

This clonotype was seen a few times. The genes are TRBV7-2 and TRBJ2-2; tentative D call: TRBD2 (5 bases). V shed 1 base and J shed 1 base, with 10 bases lying between them. This CDR3 contains 16 residues. The germline CDR1 and CDR2 sequences are SGHTA and FQGNSA. The CDR3 protein is CASSLVGRVNTGELFF. The CDR3 DNA follows: TGTGCCAGCAGCTTAGTTGGGCGGGTGAACACCGGGGAGCTGTTTTTT.

This clonotype appeared a few times. V and J are TRBV20-1 and TRBJ2-3; TRBD2 aligns across 9 bases. With V trimmed by 5 bases and J by 0 bases, 9 bases remained unmatched. The CDR3 runs 16 residues. Germline CDR1 and CDR2: DFQATT and SNEGSKA (reference sequence). The CDR3 DNA is TGCAGTGCTTCCGCCGAGACTAGCGGTAGCACAGATACGCAGTATTTT. Protein: CSASAETSGSTDTQYF.

The chain carries TRBV5-1 and TRBJ2-2; D gene uncertain. The CDR3 spans 16 residues. With 4 bases removed from V and 4 bases from J, the gap between germline ends came to 17 bases. Looked up from germline, CDR1 is SGHRS and CDR2 is YFSETQ. The CDR3 DNA reads as TGCGCCAGCAGCACCCAAGGTAGCCAACTCACCGGGGAGCTGTTTTTT. Translating gives CASSTQGSQLTGELFF. The complete variable domain, with remaining parts taken from reference TRBV5-1 and TRBJ2-2, reads KAGVTQTPRYLIKTRGQQVTLSCSPISGHRSVSWYQQTPGQGLQFLFEYFSETQRNKGNFPGRFSGRQFSNSRSEMNVSTLELGDSALYLCASSTQGSQLTGELFFGEGSRLTVL.

This clonotype occurred a few times. The chain links TRBV6-5 to TRBJ1-4; D may be TRBD1 (5 bases). Deletions cut 5 bases from V and 8 bases from J, with 15 bases between. The V gene's germline CDR1 is MNHEY and CDR2 SVGAGI. There are 14 residues in the CDR3. The CDR3 DNA follows: TGTGCCAGCAGTACGGGGGGTTGGAAGGAAAAACTGTTTTTT. It yields the protein CASSTGGWKEKLFF.

The chain uses TRBV6-5 and TRBJ1-4; 9 positions agree with TRBD1. This CDR3 spans 13 amino acids. V lost 5 bases and J lost 7; bases outside the gene matches: 2. CDR1 and CDR2 from the germline V gene are MNHEY and SVGAGI. This CDR3 reads CASSRTGVEKLFF. The CDR3 nucleotides are TGTGCCAGCAGTCGGACAGGGGTTGAAAAACTGTTTTTT.

This clonotype was picked up a small number of times. V and J are TRBV6-1 and TRBJ1-4; D is undetermined. V lost 10 bases to trimming and J lost 5 bases, with 14 bases between them. Per germline, CDR1 MNHNS and CDR2 SASEGT. The CDR3 runs to 13 residues. In DNA form, the CDR3 reads TGTGCCACCTTACAAGAAGGAAATGAAAAACTGTTTTTT. This gives the protein CATLQEGNEKLFF.

This rearrangement joins TRBV7-9 to TRBJ2-5, with 8 bases matching TRBD1. Germline assignment: CDR1 SEHNR and CDR2 FQNEAQ (reference sequence). The CDR3 runs to 16 residues. V trimming: 3 bases; J trimming: 0 bases; junction bases outside the gene matches: 6. The CDR3 DNA sequence: TGTGCCAGCAGCTTCCTCGCGGGACAGGACCAAGAGACCCAGTACTTC. Translating it yields CASSFLAGQDQETQYF.

V and J are TRBV3-1 and TRBJ2-3; 9 bases align to TRBD2. The trim removed 3 bases at V and 4 bases at J, leaving 5 bases unmatched. Germline assignment: CDR1 LGHDT and CDR2 YNNKEL (reference sequence). The CDR3 length is 15 residues. The CDR3 sequence: CASSHVAGAPDTQYF. The CDR3 coding sequence is TGTGCCAGCAGCCACGTAGCGGGGGCTCCAGATACGCAGTATTTT.